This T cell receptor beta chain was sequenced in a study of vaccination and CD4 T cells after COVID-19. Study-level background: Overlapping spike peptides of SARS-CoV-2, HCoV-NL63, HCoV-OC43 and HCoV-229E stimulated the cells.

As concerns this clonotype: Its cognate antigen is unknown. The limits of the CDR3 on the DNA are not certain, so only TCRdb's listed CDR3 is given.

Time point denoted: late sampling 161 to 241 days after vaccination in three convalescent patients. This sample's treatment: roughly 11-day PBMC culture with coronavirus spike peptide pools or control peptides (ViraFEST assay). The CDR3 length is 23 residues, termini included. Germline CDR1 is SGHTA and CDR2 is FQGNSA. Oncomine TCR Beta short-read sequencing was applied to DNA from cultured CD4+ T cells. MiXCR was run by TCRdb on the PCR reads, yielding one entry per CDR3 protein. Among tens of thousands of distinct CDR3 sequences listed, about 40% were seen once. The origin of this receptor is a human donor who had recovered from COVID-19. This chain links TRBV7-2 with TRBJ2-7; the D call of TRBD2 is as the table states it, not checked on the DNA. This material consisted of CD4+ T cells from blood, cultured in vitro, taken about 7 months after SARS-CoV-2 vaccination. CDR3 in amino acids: CDSSFYICSARALLAGAGYGQYF.